These 27 T cell receptor beta chains originate from one sample sequenced in a study of T cell responses to AZD1222 COVID-19 vaccine. This table comes from immunoSEQ multiplex PCR, and its TCRdb copy is limited to in-frame clones, with some not included. The repertoire has 100,000 to 130,000 clones, about 93% of them found once; the top ten carry 20% to 25%. Sample: peripheral blood, taken on day 0 of AZD1222 vaccination. These receptors were taken from an adult in good health.

This chain connects TRBV7-2 to TRBJ2-7, with D perhaps matching TRBD1 (5 bases). Germline values: CDR1 SGHTA, CDR2 FQGNSA. Between the trimmed V and J ends, which lost 1 base and 5 bases, there was a span of 15 bases. The CDR3 length is 15 residues. The CDR3 protein is CASSLVAQVLHEQYF. CDR3 nucleotide sequence: TGTGCCAGCAGCTTAGTTGCACAGGTTCTCCACGAGCAGTACTTC.

This rearrangement joins TRBV6-5 to TRBJ1-1; TRBD1 matches at 10 bases. Germline-derived CDR1 and CDR2 are MNHEY and SVGAGI. CDR3 length: 15 amino acids. V was clipped by 5 bases and J by 3 bases; unmatched bases: 6. CDR3 loop: CASSRGGTGDTEAFF. As DNA, the CDR3 is TGTGCCAGCAGTCGGGGCGGGACAGGGGACACTGAAGCTTTCTTT.

This chain uses TRBV4-3 with TRBJ2-1, with 8 bases fitting TRBD1. Germline-derived CDR1 and CDR2 are LGHNA and YSLEER. The ends lost 0 bases at V and 3 bases at J; junction bases unmatched: 7. This CDR3 comprises 17 residues. CDR3 amino acids: CASSQDPVGQGYNEQFF. The CDR3 coding sequence is TGCGCCAGCAGCCAAGATCCCGTCGGACAGGGCTACAATGAGCAGTTCTTC.

The V gene is TRBV6-4, the J gene TRBJ2-3; TRBD2 aligns across 12 bases. The germline gives CDR1 MRHNA, CDR2 SNTAGT. This CDR3 has 15 amino acids. The V and J ends lost 5 bases and 1 base, in that order; junction bases with no gene match: 1. The CDR3 loop reads CASSRTSGGTDTQYF. The CDR3, as DNA: TGTGCCAGCAGTAGGACTAGCGGGGGCACAGATACGCAGTATTTT.

The chain recombines TRBV7-9 with TRBJ1-2; D possibly corresponds to TRBD1 (5 bases). V was pared by 5 bases and J by 6 bases, with 10 bases between. CDR1 is SEHNR, CDR2 FQNEAQ, per germline (reference sequence). This CDR3 has 12 amino acids. The CDR3 loop is CASSPMTDGYTF. Here the CDR3 DNA reads TGTGCCAGCAGCCCCATGACAGATGGCTACACCTTC.

V and J are TRBV7-9 and TRBJ1-1; a possible D gene is TRBD1 (6 bases). In germline, CDR1 is SEHNR, CDR2 FQNEAQ (reference sequence). Trimming shortened V by 3 bases and J by 2 bases, and 16 bases separated the two germline ends. The CDR3 sequence is 16 residues long. Here the CDR3 DNA reads TGTGCCAGCAGCTTGGGTACAGGGTCGGGTAACACTGAAGCTTTCTTT. The encoded protein is CASSLGTGSGNTEAFF.

The V and J genes are TRBV15 and TRBJ1-2, with TRBD1 matching over 12 bases. Germline V gene sequence: CDR1 LNHNV, CDR2 YYDKDF (reference sequence). Germline trimming cut 0 bases from V and 3 bases from J; bases unmatched to any gene: 5. The CDR3 spans 17 residues. CDR3 in DNA: TGTGCCACCAGCAGAGATAAAGGGACAGGGGGCTACTATGGCTACACCTTC. Translating it yields CATSRDKGTGGYYGYTF. The full variable domain, its missing parts supplied by reference TRBV15 and TRBJ1-2, is DAMVIQNPRYQVTQFGKPVTLSCSQTLNHNVMYWYQQKSSQAPKLLFHYYDKDFNNEADTPDNFQSRRPNTSFCFLDIRSPGLGDTAMYLCATSRDKGTGGYYGYTFGSGTRLTVV.

V and J are TRBV2 and TRBJ1-5; D remains unclear. CDR1 is SNHLY and CDR2 is FYNNEI in the germline V gene. The CDR3 consists of 15 residues. The V end was cut by 4 bases, the J end by 2 bases, with 12 bases between. The CDR3 here is CASSVGWEGNQPQHF. DNA of the CDR3: TGTGCCAGCAGTGTGGGTTGGGAGGGCAATCAGCCCCAGCATTTT.

The CDR3 loop is CASSRTGTYEQYF. As DNA, the CDR3 is TGTGCCAGCAGCCGGACAGGCACCTACGAGCAGTACTTC. J is TRBJ2-7 and V is TRBV6-5, with 7 bases that match TRBD1. V lost 6 bases, J lost 2 bases, and 4 bases stayed unmatched. The germline V gene has CDR1 MNHEY and CDR2 SVGAGI. The CDR3 covers 13 residues.

The chain couples TRBV9 to TRBJ1-4; tentative D call: TRBD1 (5 bases). Germline CDR1 SGDLS, CDR2 YYNGEE. The CDR3 extends over 14 amino acids. V lost 0 bases and J lost 5, with 8 bases in between. The CDR3 DNA reads as TGTGCCAGCAGCGTAGGGGGGATCAATGAAAAACTGTTTTTT. Translated, it gives CASSVGGINEKLFF. Full variable domain (remainder filled in from reference TRBV9 and TRBJ1-4): DSGVTQTPKHLITATGQRVTLRCSPRSGDLSVYWYQQSLDQGLQFLIQYYNGEERAKGNILERFSAQQFPDLHSELNLSSLELGDSALYFCASSVGGINEKLFFGSGTQLSVL.

This chain joins TRBV5-1 and TRBJ2-1; 9 bases are shared with TRBD1. The germline V gene encodes CDR1 SGHRS and CDR2 YFSETQ. The CDR3 has 16 amino acids. Unmatched junction bases numbered 11, after V lost 4 bases and J lost 6 bases. The CDR3 DNA follows: TGCGCCAGCAGCACAAACAGGGGGCGCCTTACCAATGAGCAGTTCTTC. Translation gives CASSTNRGRLTNEQFF.

The chain is built from TRBV4-2 and TRBJ2-4, with a possible D match to TRBD2 (6 bases). Germline V CDR1 and CDR2: LGHNA, YNFKEQ. The CDR3 runs to 17 residues. The germline V and J ends were trimmed by 1 base and 1 base, with 14 bases remaining between them. The CDR3 DNA follows: TGTGCCAGCAGCCAAGTATCGACTAGGGCGGCCAAAAACATTCAGTACTTC. Amino acids: CASSQVSTRAAKNIQYF.

The chain links TRBV3-1 (or the pseudogene TRBV3-2) to TRBJ1-1, with a possible D match to TRBD1 (5 bases). Trimming removed 8 bases from V and 3 bases from J, with 16 bases in between. The germline V gene encodes CDR1 LGHDT and CDR2 YNNKEL (reference sequence). This CDR3 contains 14 residues. CDR3: CASSWGGRDTEAFF. The CDR3 DNA reads as TGTGCCAGCTCATGGGGGGGTCGGGACACTGAAGCTTTCTTT.

The chain joins TRBV4-2 to TRBJ1-1; D call uncertain. The CDR3 is 12 residues long. V lost 1 base, J lost 12 bases, and 12 bases lay in between. Germline loops: CDR1 LGHNA, CDR2 YNFKEQ. The CDR3 loop is CASSQAAGSPFF. CDR3 bases: TGTGCCAGCAGCCAAGCGGCAGGCTCTCCTTTCTTT.

The chain joins TRBV6-2 or TRBV6-3 to TRBJ1-5; D gene ambiguous. Germline V gives CDR1 MNHEY, CDR2 SVGEGT. V lost 0 bases and J lost 2, with 11 bases in between. This CDR3 has 16 residues. The CDR3 coding sequence is TGTGCCAGCAGTTACTCCGGCAGGCTCGGCAATCAGCCCCAGCATTTT. Translating it yields CASSYSGRLGNQPQHF.

This clone occurred once. The rearrangement uses TRBV11-3 and TRBJ2-2; 8 nucleotides match TRBD2. CDR3 length: 18 amino acids. With 2 bases clipped from V and 4 bases from J, the junction kept 12 bases outside the gene matches. Germline V lookup: CDR1 SGHNT, CDR2 YENEEA. DNA of the CDR3: TGTGCCAGCAGCTTATCACTCGGACTAGCCTCGTCCACCGGGGAGCTGTTTTTT. Translation gives CASSLSLGLASSTGELFF.

The chain links TRBV7-8 to TRBJ2-1; 7 nucleotides align to TRBD1. This CDR3 comprises 16 residues. With V trimmed by 4 bases and J by 4 bases, 10 bases remained unmatched. Per the germline V gene, CDR1 is SGHVS and CDR2 is FQNEAQ. The CDR3: CASSSPPGQTYNEQFF. CDR3 bases: TGTGCCAGCAGCTCCCCACCGGGACAGACATACAATGAGCAGTTCTTC.

This clone has just one count. Its ends do not fully match the called genes, so a read error is possible. The chain combines TRBV19 with TRBJ2-7; TRBD1 matches at 9 bases. This CDR3 contains 15 residues. Per germline, CDR1 LNHDA and CDR2 SQIVND (reference sequence). The CDR3 spells CASSFPGQGSDEQYF. The CDR3 DNA sequence: TGTGCCAGTAGTTTCCCGGGACAGGGCTCCGACGAGCAGTACTTC. Together with reference TRBV19 and TRBJ2-7, the CDR3 gives the full variable domain: DGGITQSPKYLFRKEGQNVTLSCEQNLNHDAMYWYRQDPGQGLRLIYYSQIVNDFQKGDIAEGYSVSREKKESFPLTVTSAQKNPTAFYLCASSFPGQGSDEQYFGPGTRLTVT.

V gene TRBV27 combines with J gene TRBJ1-5; weak D call: TRBD1 (5 bases). This CDR3 spans 17 amino acids. Germline V gene data show CDR1 as MNHEY and CDR2 as SMNVEV (reference sequence). V gave up 0 bases and J gave up 2 bases, with 14 bases separating them. This CDR3 is CASSLSGRLGGNQPQHF. DNA for the CDR3: TGTGCCAGCAGTTTATCCGGAAGGTTAGGGGGCAATCAGCCCCAGCATTTT.

V usage is TRBV10-3 and J usage is TRBJ2-1, with D maybe TRBD1 (6 bases). From germline, CDR1 is ENHRY and CDR2 SYGVKD. The CDR3 is made up of 14 amino acids. Trimming removed 0 bases at V and 9 bases at J, with 12 bases between. In nucleotides, the CDR3 is TGTGCCATCAGTGAGTCCCCAGGGGAAGGTGAGCAGTTCTTC. Encoded protein: CAISESPGEGEQFF.

This sequence joins TRBV19 and TRBJ2-7; a possible D gene is TRBD1 (5 bases). V lost 6 bases to trimming and J lost 0 bases, with 12 bases between them. Germline values: CDR1 LNHDA, CDR2 SQIVND (reference sequence). The CDR3 length is 14 residues. The CDR3 is CASSVRESSYEQYF. The DNA of the CDR3 is TGTGCCAGTAGCGTCAGGGAAAGCTCCTACGAGCAGTACTTC.

The chain carries TRBV7-2 and TRBJ2-7, with 9 bases that match TRBD1. CDR1 and CDR2 (germline): SGHTA, FQGNSA. The CDR3 has 15 amino acids. V dropped 5 bases and J dropped 2; count of bases not matched to a gene: 7. Written as DNA, the CDR3 is TGTGCCAGCAGCCCAAGGACAGGGGCCGCCTACGAGCAGTACTTC. Amino acids: CASSPRTGAAYEQYF.

The rearrangement uses TRBV4-2 and TRBJ2-7; tentatively, D is TRBD1 (6 bases). The CDR3 spans 15 residues. Germline values: CDR1 LGHNA, CDR2 YNFKEQ. V was clipped by 4 bases and J by 3 bases, with 16 bases between them. DNA of the CDR3: TGTGCCAGCAGCCGTGACATGGGGGACATCTACGAGCAGTACTTC. It is translated as CASSRDMGDIYEQYF.

The gene calls are TRBV11-1 and TRBJ1-1, with 8 bases matching TRBD1. Losses at the gene ends were 1 base for V and 8 bases for J; bases not matched to a gene: 9. The germline gives CDR1 SGHAT, CDR2 FQDESV (reference sequence). This CDR3 comprises 15 residues. CDR3 residues: CASSLVVVGTGEAFF. CDR3 bases: TGTGCCAGCAGCTTAGTTGTCGTCGGGACAGGAGAAGCTTTCTTT.

This clone was recorded once. CDR3 region: CASSRAAQETQYF. CDR3 in DNA: TGTGCCAGCAGCCGCGCGGCACAAGAGACCCAGTACTTC. V is TRBV9 and J is TRBJ2-5, with no clear D. CDR3 length equals 13 residues. Germline V gene lookup returns CDR1 SGDLS and CDR2 YYNGEE. The V end lost 4 bases, the J end lost 2 bases, and 9 bases lay between the germline ends.

The V and J genes are TRBV5-4 and TRBJ2-4; weak D call: TRBD2 (5 bases). CDR3 length equals 14 residues. The germline V gene encodes CDR1 SGHNT and CDR2 YYREEE (reference sequence). Trimming left V 3 bases short and J 6 bases short, with 13 bases between. CDR3 in DNA: TGTGCCAGCAGCTCGGGCCTAGGGAGAAACATTCAGTACTTC. Its translation is CASSSGLGRNIQYF.

This chain joins TRBV29-1 and TRBJ1-1; TRBD1 might be the D (5 bases). V lost 7 bases, J lost 1 base, and 16 bases lay in between. Germline CDR1 and CDR2: SQVTM and ANQGSEA. The CDR3 is 14 residues long. The CDR3 nucleotides are TGCAGCGCCTCCCACAGGACCGAGAACACTGAAGCTTTCTTT. This codes for CSASHRTENTEAFF.